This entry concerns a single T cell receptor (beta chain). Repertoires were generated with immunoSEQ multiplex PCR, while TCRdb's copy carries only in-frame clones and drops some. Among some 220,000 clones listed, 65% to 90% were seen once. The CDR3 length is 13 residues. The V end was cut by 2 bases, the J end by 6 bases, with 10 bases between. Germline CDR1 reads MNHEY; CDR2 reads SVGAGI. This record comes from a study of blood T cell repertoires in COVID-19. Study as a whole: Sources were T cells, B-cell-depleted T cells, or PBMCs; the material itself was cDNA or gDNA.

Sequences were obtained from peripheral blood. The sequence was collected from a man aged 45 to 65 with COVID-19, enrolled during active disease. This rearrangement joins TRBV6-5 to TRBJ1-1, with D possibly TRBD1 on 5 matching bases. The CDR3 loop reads CASSYGGYAEAFF. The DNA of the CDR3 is TGTGCCAGCAGTTACGGGGGGTACGCTGAAGCTTTCTTT.